This TCR beta chain was documented in a study of response to subunit inactivated influenza vaccine. There are 16 residues in the CDR3. Trimming took 3 bases from V and 0 from J, leaving 12 bases between them. A single record per CDR3 protein comes from TCRdb applying MiXCR to the RT-PCR reads. Here the sample spans about 570,000 distinct CDR3 sequences, 12% being singletons. The material sequenced was PBMCs from blood, taken on the day of vaccination. The TCR originated in a man between 45 and 60 years old who received an inactivated influenza vaccine. This sequence joins TRBV12-3 or TRBV12-4 and TRBJ2-4; a weak D match, TRBD2 (5 bases). CDR3 protein: CASSFFQGLAKNIQYF. In DNA, the CDR3 is TGTGCCAGCAGTTTCTTTCAAGGACTAGCCAAAAACATTCAGTACTTC.